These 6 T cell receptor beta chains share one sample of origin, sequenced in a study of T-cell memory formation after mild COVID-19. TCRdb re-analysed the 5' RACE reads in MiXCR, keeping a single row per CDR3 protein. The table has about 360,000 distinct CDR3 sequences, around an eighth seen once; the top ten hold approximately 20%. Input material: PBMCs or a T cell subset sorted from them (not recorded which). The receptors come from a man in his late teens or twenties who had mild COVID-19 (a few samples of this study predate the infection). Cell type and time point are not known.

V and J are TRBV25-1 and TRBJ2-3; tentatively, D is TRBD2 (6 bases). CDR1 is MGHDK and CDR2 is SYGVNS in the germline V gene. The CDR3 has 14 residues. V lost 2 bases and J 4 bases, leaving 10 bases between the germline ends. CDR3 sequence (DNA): TGTGCCAGCAGTGAAGGGTGGGGGGCAGATACGCAGTATTTT. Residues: CASSEGWGADTQYF.

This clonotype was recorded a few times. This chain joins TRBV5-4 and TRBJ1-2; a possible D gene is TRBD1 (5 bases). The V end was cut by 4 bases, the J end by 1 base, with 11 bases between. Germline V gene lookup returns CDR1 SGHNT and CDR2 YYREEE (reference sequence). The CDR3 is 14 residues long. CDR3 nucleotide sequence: TGTGCCAGCAGCCCCTGGGGGTTTAACTATGGCTACACCTTC. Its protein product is CASSPWGFNYGYTF.

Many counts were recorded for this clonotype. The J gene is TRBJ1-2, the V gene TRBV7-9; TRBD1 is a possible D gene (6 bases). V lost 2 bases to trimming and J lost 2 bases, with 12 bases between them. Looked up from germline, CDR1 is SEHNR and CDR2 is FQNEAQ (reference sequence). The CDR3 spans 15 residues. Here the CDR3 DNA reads TGTGCCAGCAGCTTATACCCACAGGGCAACTATGGCTACACCTTC. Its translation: CASSLYPQGNYGYTF.

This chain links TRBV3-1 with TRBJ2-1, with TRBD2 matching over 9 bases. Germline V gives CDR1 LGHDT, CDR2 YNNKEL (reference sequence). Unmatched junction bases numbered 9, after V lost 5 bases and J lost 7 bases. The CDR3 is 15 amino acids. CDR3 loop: CASSYLAGSGNEQFF. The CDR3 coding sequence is TGTGCCAGCAGCTACCTAGCGGGGAGTGGAAATGAGCAGTTCTTC.

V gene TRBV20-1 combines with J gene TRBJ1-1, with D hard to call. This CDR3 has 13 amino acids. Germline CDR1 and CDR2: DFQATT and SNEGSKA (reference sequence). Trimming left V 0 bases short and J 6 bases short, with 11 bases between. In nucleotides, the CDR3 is TGCAGTGCTAGAGATCGAACAGCTGCTGAAGCTTTCTTT. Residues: CSARDRTAAEAFF.

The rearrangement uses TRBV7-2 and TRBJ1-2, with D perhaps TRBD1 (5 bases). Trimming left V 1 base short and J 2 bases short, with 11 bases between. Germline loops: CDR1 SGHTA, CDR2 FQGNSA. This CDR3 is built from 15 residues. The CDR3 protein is CASSLGPGLNYGYTF. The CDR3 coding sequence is TGTGCCAGCAGCTTAGGTCCAGGGTTGAACTATGGCTACACCTTC.